This is a list of T cell receptor beta chains from one sample in a study of blood T cell repertoires in COVID-19. The assay was immunoSEQ multiplex PCR, and TCRdb's table has in-frame clones only and misses some. The sample has tens of thousands of clones; 80% to 85% are singletons. The sequencing sample was made of peripheral blood. All receptors derive from a human donor with acute or convalescent COVID-19. The donor label of this sample is uncertain. Each CDR3 is given with its conserved first and last residue. Fields, in order: V gene, J gene, clone size, D gene, CDR3 protein, CDR3 DNA. The D gene is left open where the match is weak. A row's size may be missing; if present it is once, few, many or a size class.

TRBV14,TRBJ1-3,.,.,CASSQDPGRTIYF,TGTGCCAGCAGCCAAGATCCGGGGAGGACCATATATTTT
TRBV5-6,TRBJ1-2,.,TRBD1,CASSQPGQGLIGYTF,TGTGCCAGCAGCCAGCCGGGACAGGGACTGATTGGCTACACCTTC
TRBV29-1,TRBJ2-1,.,TRBD2,CSVEDITSGSYNEQFF,TGCAGCGTTGAAGATATAACTAGCGGGAGTTACAATGAGCAGTTCTTC
TRBV19,TRBJ2-7,.,TRBD2,CASSITSGRADAYEQYF,TGTGCCAGTAGTATCACTAGCGGGAGGGCCGACGCCTACGAGCAGTACTTC
TRBV4-2,TRBJ2-1,.,TRBD2,CASSKEGTGTSGSTYNEQFF,TGTGCCAGCAGCAAAGAGGGGACGGGGACTAGCGGATCTACCTACAATGAGCAGTTCTTC
TRBV28,TRBJ1-2,.,.,CASTLGGYGYTF,TGTGCCAGCACCCTGGGGGGATATGGCTACACCTTC
TRBV30,TRBJ1-5,.,TRBD1,CAWSVPYRGDNQPQHF,TGTGCCTGGAGTGTGCCCTACAGGGGTGACAATCAGCCCCAGCATTTT
TRBV2,TRBJ2-7,few,TRBD2,CASSGGSGAGGTYEQYF,TGTGCCAGCAGTGGAGGGTCGGGAGCGGGGGGGACCTACGAGCAGTACTTC
TRBV12-3/TRBV12-4,TRBJ2-1,.,.,CASSFIGRPDQFF,TGTGCCAGCAGTTTCATAGGGAGGCCTGACCAGTTCTTC
TRBV7-9,TRBJ1-2,.,.,CASTSAGTPFGYTF,TGTGCCAGCACCTCAGCCGGGACACCTTTTGGCTACACCTTC
TRBV5-1,TRBJ2-3,few,.,CASSLGQSTDTQYF,TGCGCCAGCAGCTTGGGACAGAGCACAGATACGCAGTATTTT
TRBV11-3,TRBJ2-2,.,TRBD1,CASKGQGYTGELFF,TGTGCCAGCAAGGGACAGGGGTACACCGGGGAGCTGTTTTTT
TRBV10-3,TRBJ1-1,.,.,CAISPRGDTEAFF,TGTGCCATCAGCCCTCGCGGGGACACTGAAGCTTTCTTT
TRBV7-3,TRBJ1-1,few,.,CASRTTAGGEAFF,TGTGCCAGCCGAACGACGGCGGGCGGTGAAGCTTTCTTT
TRBV6-4,TRBJ2-5,once,TRBD2,CASSDSGGGSKETQYF,TGTGCCAGCAGTGACTCTGGCGGGGGTTCTAAAGAGACCCAGTACTTC
TRBV6-1,TRBJ1-4,.,.,CASSEGGSEKLFF,TGTGCCAGCAGTGAAGGAGGGAGTGAAAAACTGTTTTTT
TRBV28,TRBJ1-5,once,TRBD1,CASYPGTGDQPQHF,TGTGCCAGCTACCCCGGGACAGGGGATCAGCCCCAGCATTTT
TRBV12-3/TRBV12-4,TRBJ2-7,.,TRBD2,CASRSGRAYEQYF,TGTGCCAGTCGGAGTGGGAGGGCCTACGAGCAGTACTTC
TRBV27,TRBJ2-1,.,TRBD2,CASSSLPGLVNEQFF,TGTGCCAGCAGTTCCCTCCCGGGACTAGTGAATGAGCAGTTCTTC
TRBV5-1,TRBJ2-7,.,TRBD1,CASSLGTSGQSRYEQYF,TGCGCCAGCAGCTTGGGTACTTCGGGACAGTCGCGCTACGAGCAGTACTTC
TRBV19,TRBJ2-2,.,TRBD2,CASSSGGNTGELFF,TGTGCCAGTAGTAGCGGGGGGAACACCGGGGAGCTGTTTTTT
TRBV3-1/TRBV3-2,TRBJ2-7,.,TRBD1,CASSDRQGSPDEQYF,TGTGCCAGCAGTGATAGACAGGGTTCCCCAGACGAGCAGTACTTC
TRBV6-5,TRBJ2-3,.,TRBD2,CASWPLFGGNTQYF,TGTGCCAGCTGGCCCCTTTTCGGGGGGAATACGCAGTATTTT
TRBV3-1/TRBV3-2,TRBJ1-3,.,.,CASSQDTHPGGNTIYF,TGTGCCAGCAGCCAAGATACCCATCCCGGTGGAAACACCATATATTTT
TRBV12-3/TRBV12-4,TRBJ1-1,.,TRBD1,CASSSQQGDRLLF,TGTGCCAGCAGTTCACAACAGGGGGATAGGCTGTTGTTT
TRBV7-2,TRBJ1-1,.,.,CASSLALTSGEAFF,TGTGCCAGCAGCTTAGCTCTCACCAGCGGGGAAGCTTTCTTT
TRBV28,TRBJ1-1,.,.,CASSPGHGTEAFF,TGTGCCAGCAGTCCCGGACACGGCACTGAAGCTTTCTTT
TRBV7-9,TRBJ2-3,few,TRBD1,CASSWGQGRTDTQYF,TGTGCCAGCAGCTGGGGACAGGGTAGGACAGATACGCAGTATTTT
TRBV6-5,TRBJ1-1,.,TRBD1,CASSPLTGGRTEAFF,TGTGCCAGCAGTCCGCTGACAGGGGGGAGGACTGAAGCTTTCTTT
TRBV24-1,TRBJ1-1,.,TRBD1,CATRDGQGVGTEAFF,TGTGCCACCAGAGACGGACAGGGTGTTGGCACTGAAGCTTTCTTT
TRBV14,TRBJ1-2,.,TRBD1,CASSQDTGTGKRYGYTF,TGTGCCAGCAGCCAAGATACTGGGACAGGGAAACGCTATGGCTACACCTTC
TRBV11-3,TRBJ2-7,.,TRBD1,CASSLLGGTGVPYEQYF,TGTGCCAGCAGCTTACTCGGCGGGACAGGGGTCCCCTACGAGCAGTACTTC
TRBV10-3,TRBJ2-1,.,.,CAISESGSSYNEQFF,TGTGCCATCAGTGAGTCTGGCTCCTCCTACAATGAGCAGTTCTTC
TRBV28,TRBJ2-5,.,TRBD1,CASSFPGTGQETQYF,TGTGCCAGCAGTTTCCCCGGGACAGGTCAAGAGACCCAGTACTTC
TRBV7-2,TRBJ1-2,.,.,CASSLGHPPGGYGYTF,TGTGCCAGCAGCTTAGGGCATCCACCCGGGGGCTATGGCTACACCTTC
TRBV4-1,TRBJ1-6,.,.,CASSLPKGQLNSPLHF,TGCGCCAGCAGCCTACCTAAGGGGCAGCTAAATTCACCCCTCCACTTT
TRBV30,TRBJ2-5,.,.,CAWSVGNQETQYF,TGTGCCTGGAGTGTCGGGAATCAAGAGACCCAGTACTTC
TRBV4-3,TRBJ2-1,.,.,CASSQLQGYNEQFF,TGCGCCAGCAGCCAGCTACAGGGATACAATGAGCAGTTCTTC
TRBV7-2,TRBJ1-2,.,TRBD1,CASSWGGQEAGYTF,TGTGCCAGCAGCTGGGGGGGACAGGAAGCTGGCTACACCTTC
TRBV7-8,TRBJ2-5,.,.,CASSLAPIASQETQYF,TGTGCCAGCAGCTTAGCCCCCATCGCCAGCCAAGAGACCCAGTACTTC
TRBV28,TRBJ2-4,.,TRBD1,CASSLFWDRGKNIQYF,TGTGCCAGCAGTTTATTCTGGGACAGGGGCAAAAACATTCAGTACTTC
TRBV28,TRBJ2-3,.,TRBD2,CASSTPASGGTDTQYF,TGTGCCAGCAGTACCCCCGCTAGCGGGGGCACAGATACGCAGTATTTT
TRBV6-7,TRBJ1-5,.,TRBD1,CATRTTKEDREAQPQHF,TGTGCCACCAGAACGACCAAGGAGGACAGGGAGGCTCAGCCCCAGCATTTT
TRBV29-1,TRBJ2-3,.,TRBD1,CSVDTTGEVRNF,TGCAGCGTCGATACGACAGGGGAGGTCCGGAATTTT
TRBV11-3,TRBJ1-2,.,TRBD1,CASSSSRDRGLGDGYTF,TGTGCCAGCAGCTCGTCCCGGGACAGGGGGCTGGGAGATGGCTACACCTTC
TRBV12-5,TRBJ2-1,.,TRBD2,CASGTGLAGEGEQFF,TGTGCTAGTGGCACGGGACTAGCGGGAGAAGGGGAGCAGTTCTTC
TRBV9,TRBJ1-5,few,TRBD1,CASSVPRQGKCNQPQHF,TGTGCCAGCAGCGTCCCCAGACAGGGCAAGTGCAATCAGCCCCAGCATTTT
TRBV9,TRBJ2-2,.,TRBD2,CASSVGVTSGFGELFF,TGTGCCAGCAGCGTAGGGGTGACTAGCGGTTTTGGGGAGCTGTTTTTT
TRBV15,TRBJ2-6,.,.,CATSREPSGGANVLTF,TGTGCCACCAGCAGAGAACCCTCGGGAGGGGCCAACGTCCTGACTTTC
TRBV27,TRBJ2-1,.,TRBD2,CASSIGGSYNEQFF,TGTGCCAGCTCAATCGGCGGGAGTTACAATGAGCAGTTCTTC